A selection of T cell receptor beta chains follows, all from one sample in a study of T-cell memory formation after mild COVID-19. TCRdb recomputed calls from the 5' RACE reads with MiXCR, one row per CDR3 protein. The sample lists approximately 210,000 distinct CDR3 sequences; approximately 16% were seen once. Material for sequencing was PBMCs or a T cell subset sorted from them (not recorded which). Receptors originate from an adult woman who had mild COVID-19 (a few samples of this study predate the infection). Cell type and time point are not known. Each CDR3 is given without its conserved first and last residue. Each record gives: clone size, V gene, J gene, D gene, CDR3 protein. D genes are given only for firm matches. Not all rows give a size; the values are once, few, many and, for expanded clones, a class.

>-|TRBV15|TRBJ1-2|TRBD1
ATSVGTGGGYT
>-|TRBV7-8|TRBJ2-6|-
ASSQPGRWDSGANVLT
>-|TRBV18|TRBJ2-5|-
ASSSNQGQQETQY
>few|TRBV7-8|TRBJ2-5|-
ASSKPIGREPQY
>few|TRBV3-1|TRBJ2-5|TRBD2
ASSGRDYQYQETQY
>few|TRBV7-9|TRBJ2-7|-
ASSLQAYEQY
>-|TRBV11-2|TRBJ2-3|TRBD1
ASSLDRAGTDTQY
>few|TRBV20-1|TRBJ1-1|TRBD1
SARDTLDRALRSTEAF
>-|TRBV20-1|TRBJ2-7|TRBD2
SAKWTSGAYEQY
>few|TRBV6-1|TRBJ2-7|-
ASTEGTMSAYEQY
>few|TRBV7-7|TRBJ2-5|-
ASTASGGPGETQY
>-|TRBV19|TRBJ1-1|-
ASSTGVAVAEAF
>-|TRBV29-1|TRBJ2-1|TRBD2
SVGGWGTSVSEQF
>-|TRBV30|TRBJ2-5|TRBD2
AWSLRGWGGTQY
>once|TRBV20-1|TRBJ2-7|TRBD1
SAMTGVAYEQY
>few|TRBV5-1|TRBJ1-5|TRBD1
ASSLGPDRGDQPQH
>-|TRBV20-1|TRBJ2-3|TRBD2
SARLAGSTDTQY
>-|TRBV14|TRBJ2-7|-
ASSQVHSWSSYEQY
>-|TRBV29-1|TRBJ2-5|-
SVEVGGAETQY
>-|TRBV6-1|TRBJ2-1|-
ASSEDWEQF